These 16 T cell receptor beta chains originate from one sample sequenced in a study of shared clonotypes between healthy human individuals. Assay used: immunoSEQ multiplex PCR; TCRdb lists only in-frame clones, some missing. The table shows 1.4 million or so clones, with approximately 98.5% occurring only once. Sequencing was performed on naive CD4+ T cells sorted from blood. Stated subset: CD45RA+ positively selected. These TCRs come from a man aged 30 to 45 in good health.

The chain uses TRBV19 and TRBJ2-7; no definite D call. The CDR3 runs 16 residues. Trimming left V 7 bases short and J 0 bases short, with 19 bases between. The germline gives CDR1 LNHDA, CDR2 SQIVND (reference sequence). This CDR3 is CASINPGMIDSYEQYF. CDR3 coding DNA: TGTGCCAGTATTAACCCCGGTATGATCGACTCCTACGAGCAGTACTTC.

The J gene is TRBJ2-1, the V gene TRBV7-9, with D possibly being TRBD1 (6 bases). The V end lost 4 bases, the J end lost 10 bases, and 11 bases lay between the germline ends. Germline V gene lookup returns CDR1 SEHNR and CDR2 FQNEAQ (reference sequence). The CDR3 runs 12 residues. The CDR3 DNA reads TGTGCCAGCAGCTCAGGGGTGTGGGAGCAGTTCTTC. Its translation: CASSSGVWEQFF.

The rearrangement links TRBV10-1 to TRBJ2-1; a possible D gene is TRBD1 (6 bases). CDR1 WNHNN and CDR2 SYGVQD come from the germline V gene (reference sequence). The CDR3 has 11 amino acids. The germline V and J ends were trimmed by 4 bases and 12 bases, with 10 bases remaining between them. Here the CDR3 DNA reads TGCGCCAGCAGTGGTCCAGGGGCGCAGTTCTTC. Its protein is CASSGPGAQFF.

This chain links TRBV7-9 with TRBJ1-1; D not resolved. Trimming stripped 1 base from V and 1 base from J, with 10 bases between. Germline assignment: CDR1 SEHNR and CDR2 FQNEAQ (reference sequence). The CDR3 length is 15 residues. DNA for the CDR3: TGTGCCAGCAGCTTAGTTGGGCATAAGAACACTGAAGCTTTCTTT. Protein product: CASSLVGHKNTEAFF.

Written as DNA, the CDR3 is TGTGCCAGCTCACCGGGGGTGTTTGGCTACACCTTC. Its protein is CASSPGVFGYTF. The rearrangement joins TRBV18 to TRBJ1-2, with D perhaps TRBD1 (5 bases). CDR1 is KGHSH, CDR2 LQKENI, per germline. Between the trimmed V and J ends, which lost 3 bases and 7 bases, there was a span of 9 bases. This CDR3 is built from 12 residues.

The rearrangement joins TRBV7-2 to TRBJ1-3; maybe TRBD1 (5 bases). The germline V and J ends were trimmed by 5 bases and 7 bases, with 15 bases remaining between them. The V gene's germline CDR1 is SGHTA and CDR2 FQGNSA. The CDR3 length is 14 residues. The CDR3 reads CASSPGLGVNTIYF. CDR3 nucleotide sequence: TGTGCCAGCAGCCCGGGACTGGGCGTGAACACCATATATTTT.

J is TRBJ2-7 and V is TRBV6-5; D is unclear. V shed 7 bases and J shed 5 bases, with 15 bases lying between them. From germline, CDR1 is MNHEY and CDR2 SVGAGI. This CDR3 is built from 13 residues. Here the CDR3 reads CASKVNFGHEQYF. CDR3 sequence (DNA): TGTGCCAGCAAGGTCAATTTTGGGCACGAGCAGTACTTC.

The rearrangement joins TRBV7-6 to TRBJ2-5; D is uncertain. Germline-derived CDR1 and CDR2 are SGHVS and FNYEAQ. The CDR3 length is 14 residues. Trimming left V 2 bases short and J 7 bases short, with 14 bases between. CDR3: CASSLLQAGTTQYF. CDR3 sequence (DNA): TGTGCCAGCAGCTTATTACAAGCCGGAACGACCCAGTACTTC. Drawing the rest from reference TRBV7-6 and TRBJ2-5, the complete variable domain is GAGVSQSPRYKVTKRGQDVALRCDPISGHVSLYWYRQALGQGPEFLTYFNYEAQQDKSGLPNDRFSAERPEGSISTLTIQRTEQRDSAMYRCASSLLQAGTTQYFGPGTRLLVL.

J is TRBJ2-1 and V is TRBV7-2; the D is unclear. The CDR3 is 15 residues long. Germline V gene lookup returns CDR1 SGHTA and CDR2 FQGNSA. The ends were cut back, 2 bases at V and 2 bases at J, with 10 bases in the middle. In nucleotides, the CDR3 is TGTGCCAGCAGCTTACTTCCGGGCACCTACAATGAGCAGTTCTTC. Amino acids: CASSLLPGTYNEQFF.

The V and J genes are TRBV9 and TRBJ2-5; 11 nucleotides match TRBD2. J was trimmed by 5 bases and V by 2 bases; bases with no gene match: 5. Germline V gene data show CDR1 as SGDLS and CDR2 as YYNGEE. The length of the CDR3 is 15 residues. Written as DNA, the CDR3 is TGTGCCAGCAGCGTTTATAGCGGGAGGGTGGAGACCCAGTACTTC. The encoded protein is CASSVYSGRVETQYF.

V is TRBV6-6 and J is TRBJ1-4; weak D call: TRBD1 (6 bases). The CDR3 runs 16 residues. The V gene lost 2 bases and the J gene lost 5 bases, with 15 bases spanning the gap. In germline, CDR1 is MNHNY, CDR2 SVGAGI (reference sequence). The CDR3 loop is CASSYPLDRLNEKLFF. The CDR3, as DNA: TGTGCCAGCAGTTACCCCTTGGACAGACTCAATGAAAAACTGTTTTTT.

The chain employs TRBV18 and TRBJ1-3; D is unresolved. The V gene lost 3 bases and the J gene lost 8 bases, with 8 bases spanning the gap. CDR1 and CDR2 (germline): KGHSH, LQKENI. The CDR3 sequence is 12 residues long. The CDR3 protein is CASSPKQHTIYF. The DNA of the CDR3 is TGTGCCAGCTCACCGAAACAGCACACCATATATTTT.

Only one count was recorded for this clone. J is TRBJ1-1 and V is TRBV15; tentative D call: TRBD1 (5 bases). The CDR3 has 15 amino acids. In germline, CDR1 is LNHNV, CDR2 YYDKDF (reference sequence). Trimming left V 1 base short and J 5 bases short, with 14 bases between. The CDR3 coding sequence is TGTGCCACCAGCAGAGTGGGGGGTAAGTTGACTGAAGCTTTCTTT. It is translated as CATSRVGGKLTEAFF.

This clone is a singleton in its sample. Different DNA sequences within this sample yield the same CDR3. This chain links TRBV6-1 with TRBJ2-2; perhaps TRBD1 as D (5 bases). The CDR3 sequence is 12 residues long. Trimming took 6 bases from V and 3 from J, leaving 5 bases between them. Germline V gene sequence: CDR1 MNHNS, CDR2 SASEGT. The DNA for the CDR3 is TGTGCCAGCAGCAGGGACACCGGGGAGCTGTTTTTT. Translation: CASSRDTGELFF.

This chain joins TRBV19 and TRBJ1-5; D perhaps matches TRBD1 (5 bases). Trimming removed 6 bases at V and 2 bases at J, with 8 bases between. Germline V gene data show CDR1 as LNHDA and CDR2 as SQIVND (reference sequence). The CDR3 sequence is 13 residues long. The CDR3 DNA is TGTGCCAGTAGACAGGAGGGCAATCAGCCCCAGCATTTT. This gives the protein CASRQEGNQPQHF.

CDR3 in DNA: TGTGCCAGCAGTAACACCCTGAACACTGAAGCTTTCTTT. This gives the protein CASSNTLNTEAFF. The chain combines TRBV6-4 with TRBJ1-1; no clear D. Trimming removed 5 bases at V and 0 bases at J, with 7 bases between. CDR3 length: 13 residues. Germline-derived CDR1 and CDR2 are MRHNA and SNTAGT.